Shown below are 21 T cell receptor beta chains from a single sample sequenced in a study of cytomegalovirus exposure and HLA in healthy donors. With 60 Vbeta and 13 Jbeta primers, the PCR was carried out. Clones were read by immunoSEQ multiplex PCR, and TCRdb kept only the in-frame ones, dropping some. Among roughly 140,000 clones listed, 78% were seen once. The sequenced material came from PBMCs. The source is a man between 40 and 49 years old in good health and CMV-seropositive.

A note on this clone: One end of the junction does not line up with germline, which may come from a read error. V is TRBV28 and J is TRBJ1-3; tentatively, D is TRBD1 (5 bases). There are 14 residues in the CDR3. Germline V CDR1 and CDR2: MDHEN, SYDVKM. CDR3: CASSWGGSGDTIYF. The DNA of the CDR3 is TGTGCCAGCAGTTGGGGGGGTTCTGGAGACACCATATATTTT.

The rearrangement uses TRBV28 and TRBJ2-1; TRBD2 aligns across 7 bases. CDR3 length: 15 residues. V shed 5 bases and J 5 bases; nucleotides not matched to a gene: 9. Per germline, CDR1 MDHEN and CDR2 SYDVKM. The chain's CDR3 is CASSAPLAPHNEQFF. The CDR3 DNA follows: TGTGCCAGCAGTGCGCCACTAGCGCCGCACAATGAGCAGTTCTTC.

V is TRBV29-1 and J is TRBJ1-2; 9 bases fit TRBD1. This CDR3 has 14 residues. Germline loops: CDR1 SQVTM, CDR2 ANQGSEA. With V trimmed by 6 bases and J by 4 bases, 9 bases remained unmatched. CDR3 sequence (DNA): TGCAGCGTCCTATTACAGGGGGCGGGCTATGGCTACACCTTC. Amino acids: CSVLLQGAGYGYTF.

This chain's CDR3 is CASNNVGNTGELFF. Written as DNA, the CDR3 is TGTGCCAGCAATAACGTCGGGAACACCGGGGAGCTGTTTTTT. This chain joins TRBV6-1 and TRBJ2-2, with D uncertain. The CDR3 consists of 14 residues. From germline, CDR1 is MNHNS and CDR2 SASEGT. The V end lost 7 bases, the J end lost 1 base, and 10 bases lay between the germline ends.

The chain joins TRBV11-2 to TRBJ2-2; 10 nucleotides line up with TRBD2. With V trimmed by 3 bases and J by 2 bases, 6 bases remained unmatched. The CDR3 covers 17 residues. Germline V lookup: CDR1 SGHAT, CDR2 FQNNGV. DNA of the CDR3: TGTGCCAGCAGCTTGGGACTAGCGCCTACTAACACCGGGGAGCTGTTTTTT. It codes for CASSLGLAPTNTGELFF.

Regarding this clone: The same CDR3 arises from other DNA sequences in this sample as well. The J gene is TRBJ2-7, the V gene TRBV18; maybe TRBD2 (6 bases). Looked up from germline, CDR1 is KGHSH and CDR2 is LQKENI. The CDR3 is 13 residues long. Between the trimmed V and J ends, which lost 3 bases and 5 bases, there was a span of 11 bases. The CDR3: CASSPPGLDEQYF. In DNA form, the CDR3 reads TGTGCCAGCTCACCGCCGGGACTCGACGAGCAGTACTTC.

This rearrangement joins TRBV19 to TRBJ1-1; the match to TRBD1 covers 9 bases. CDR3 length: 15 amino acids. From germline, CDR1 is LNHDA and CDR2 SQIVND (reference sequence). V was pared by 3 bases and J by 2 bases, with 4 bases of the junction left unmatched. The CDR3 region is CASSIGTGYNTEAFF. CDR3 coding DNA: TGTGCCAGTAGTATCGGGACAGGGTATAACACTGAAGCTTTCTTT.

This chain connects TRBV6-6 to TRBJ1-6, with 8 positions matching TRBD1. V trimming: 2 bases; J trimming: 9 bases; junction bases outside the gene matches: 9. CDR3 size: 16 residues. Germline V gene data show CDR1 as MNHNY and CDR2 as SVGAGI (reference sequence). In DNA form, the CDR3 reads TGTGCCAGCAGTTACAAACAGGGGGAAGCAGGTTCACCCCTCCACTTT. Residues: CASSYKQGEAGSPLHF.

This clone came up once. In the same sample, other DNA sequences code for this CDR3. CDR3 coding DNA: TGTGCCAGCTCACCTTCCGGGGTCAACTATGGCTACACCTTC. Translated: CASSPSGVNYGYTF. The gene calls are TRBV18 and TRBJ1-2; D unclear. CDR3 length: 14 residues. V lost 3 bases and J lost 2, with 10 bases in between. Germline CDR1 is KGHSH and CDR2 is LQKENI.

The genes are TRBV11-2 and TRBJ1-5; D gene ambiguous. From germline, CDR1 is SGHAT and CDR2 FQNNGV. V lost 1 base and J lost 9, with 13 bases in between. The CDR3 runs 14 residues. CDR3 amino acids: CASSLAGSIAPQHF. DNA for the CDR3: TGTGCCAGCAGCTTAGCGGGGTCGATCGCGCCCCAGCATTTT.

The CDR3 bases are TGTGCCAGCAGCTTGGACAGGGGAGGGGAGACCCAGTACTTC. It specifies CASSLDRGGETQYF. The chain combines TRBV7-9 with TRBJ2-5, with 9 bases aligning to TRBD1. CDR1 is SEHNR and CDR2 is FQNEAQ in the germline V gene (reference sequence). J gave up 5 bases and V 3 bases, and 4 bases lay outside the gene matches. CDR3 length: 14 residues.

The table lists this clone with a few counts. This rearrangement joins TRBV7-9 to TRBJ1-5; unclear D gene. CDR1 and CDR2 from the germline V gene are SEHNR and FQNEAQ (reference sequence). Trimming cost V 5 bases and J 7 bases, with 12 bases left between them. The CDR3 loop spans 13 amino acids. The chain's CDR3 is CASSPDGIQPQHF. CDR3 DNA sequence: TGTGCCAGCAGCCCGGACGGGATCCAGCCCCAGCATTTT. The whole variable domain, filled in from reference TRBV7-9 and TRBJ1-5, reads DTGVSQNPRHKITKRGQNVTFRCDPISEHNRLYWYRQTLGQGPEFLTYFQNEAQLEKSRLLSDRFSAERPKGSFSTLEIQRTEQGDSAMYLCASSPDGIQPQHFGDGTRLSIL.

The J gene is TRBJ2-5, the V gene TRBV28, with TRBD2 matching 10 bases. V lost 3 bases to trimming and J lost 8 bases; unmatched junction nucleotides: 9. CDR1 is MDHEN and CDR2 is SYDVKM in the germline V gene. The CDR3 runs 15 residues. The CDR3 is CASSFWSSGGATQYF. Here the CDR3 DNA reads TGTGCCAGCAGTTTCTGGTCTAGCGGGGGTGCTACCCAGTACTTC.

This chain joins TRBV30 and TRBJ2-2, with TRBD2 matching over 8 bases. CDR1 GTSNPN and CDR2 SVGIG come from the germline V gene (reference sequence). The CDR3 spans 14 residues. The trim removed 8 bases at V and 9 bases at J, leaving 14 bases unmatched. The CDR3 region has the DNA TGTGCCCTCGAACGGACTAGCCAACCCCGGGAGCTGTTTTTT. It yields the protein CALERTSQPRELFF.

This clone came up a few times. The gene calls are TRBV4-3 and TRBJ2-7; D might be TRBD1 (6 bases). The CDR3 length is 13 residues. Germline-derived CDR1 and CDR2 are LGHNA and YSLEER. V was pared by 0 bases and J by 4 bases, with 7 bases between. The CDR3 DNA sequence: TGCGCCAGCAGCCAAGATAGGGGGTACGAGCAGTACTTC. Encoded protein: CASSQDRGYEQYF.

CDR3 nucleotides: TGTGCCAGCTTTTCACCGGGACTAGCGGGACAGGCCCAGTACTTC. It yields the protein CASFSPGLAGQAQYF. The chain joins TRBV6-5 to TRBJ2-5; TRBD2 aligns across 13 bases. The CDR3 runs 15 residues. The germline V gene has CDR1 MNHEY and CDR2 SVGAGI. J lost 9 bases, V lost 8 bases, and 12 bases had no gene match.

This clone was picked up one time. V gene TRBV15 combines with J gene TRBJ2-1; 11 positions agree with TRBD2. This CDR3 comprises 17 residues. Per germline, CDR1 LNHNV and CDR2 YYDKDF (reference sequence). The V gene end was trimmed by 0 bases and the J gene end by 2 bases; junction bases not matched to a gene: 3. The CDR3 DNA follows: TGTGCCACCAGCAGAGATAGGGGACTAGCGGCCTACAATGAGCAGTTCTTC. It specifies CATSRDRGLAAYNEQFF.

J is TRBJ1-2 and V is TRBV30, with TRBD1 matching 7 bases. The ends lost 4 bases at V and 3 bases at J; junction bases unmatched: 8. Germline CDR1 and CDR2: GTSNPN and SVGIG (reference sequence). The CDR3 is made up of 14 amino acids. This CDR3 reads CAWTDTGQYYGYTF. DNA of the CDR3: TGTGCCTGGACTGACACGGGACAGTACTATGGCTACACCTTC. Drawing the rest from reference TRBV30 and TRBJ1-2, the complete variable domain is SQTIHQWPATLVQPVGSPLSLECTVEGTSNPNLYWYRQAAGRGLQLLFYSVGIGQISSEVPQNLSASRPQDRQFILSSKKLLLSDSGFYLCAWTDTGQYYGYTFGSGTRLTVV.

The chain uses TRBV6-5 and TRBJ2-2, with TRBD2 matching over 7 bases. Germline values: CDR1 MNHEY, CDR2 SVGAGI. Unmatched junction bases numbered 9, after V lost 4 bases and J lost 4 bases. This CDR3 spans 16 amino acids. CDR3 in amino acids: CASSSPAGRPTGELFF. Here the CDR3 DNA reads TGTGCCAGCAGTTCCCCGGCCGGGAGGCCCACCGGGGAGCTGTTTTTT.

This clone appeared a single time. V usage is TRBV5-1 and J usage is TRBJ2-7, with TRBD1 matching over 9 bases. The germline CDR1 and CDR2 sequences are SGHRS and YFSETQ. The V segment lost 4 bases and the J segment 5 bases; nucleotides outside the gene matches: 7. The CDR3 has 14 residues. DNA for the CDR3: TGCGCCAGCAGCCCAAGGACAGGGGAGGACGAGCAGTACTTC. It yields the protein CASSPRTGEDEQYF. Full variable domain (remainder filled in from reference TRBV5-1 and TRBJ2-7): KAGVTQTPRYLIKTRGQQVTLSCSPISGHRSVSWYQQTPGQGLQFLFEYFSETQRNKGNFPGRFSGRQFSNSRSEMNVSTLELGDSALYLCASSPRTGEDEQYFGPGTRLTVT.

This clone counts as medium-sized (0.01 to 0.1%). This chain uses TRBV19 with TRBJ1-5, with no clear D. V lost 3 bases and J 2 bases, leaving 23 bases between the germline ends. Germline V gene data show CDR1 as LNHDA and CDR2 as SQIVND (reference sequence). This CDR3 comprises 19 residues. CDR3 sequence (DNA): TGTGCCAGTAGTATTTTTGGGCGGAGGGATTTAGTTGGCAATCAGCCCCAGCATTTT. Residues: CASSIFGRRDLVGNQPQHF.